Listed here is a single TCR beta chain. Generated by immunoSEQ multiplex PCR, the TCRdb table keeps only in-frame clones and is missing some. The table shows under 2.5 million clones, with 85% to 95% occurring only once. The authors divided CD4+ cells into CD45RA+ naive and CD45RA-negative memory subsets. This sample stems from a study of shared clonotypes between healthy human individuals. Looked up from germline, CDR1 is MNHNS and CDR2 is SASEGT. The CDR3 runs to 18 residues. The ends lost 2 bases at V and 2 bases at J; junction bases unmatched: 10. Sequencing was carried out using naive CD4+ T cells from PBMCs. Subset reported: CD45RA+ positively selected. This receptor was obtained from a man between 18 and 35 years old in good health. Some clones in this sample may be carry-over from other donors' samples. The chain couples TRBV6-1 to TRBJ1-5, with 9 bases matching TRBD1. The CDR3 sequence: CASSERNTGGRGNQPQHF. The CDR3 DNA follows: TGTGCCAGCAGTGAACGTAATACAGGGGGCCGAGGCAATCAGCCCCAGCATTTT.